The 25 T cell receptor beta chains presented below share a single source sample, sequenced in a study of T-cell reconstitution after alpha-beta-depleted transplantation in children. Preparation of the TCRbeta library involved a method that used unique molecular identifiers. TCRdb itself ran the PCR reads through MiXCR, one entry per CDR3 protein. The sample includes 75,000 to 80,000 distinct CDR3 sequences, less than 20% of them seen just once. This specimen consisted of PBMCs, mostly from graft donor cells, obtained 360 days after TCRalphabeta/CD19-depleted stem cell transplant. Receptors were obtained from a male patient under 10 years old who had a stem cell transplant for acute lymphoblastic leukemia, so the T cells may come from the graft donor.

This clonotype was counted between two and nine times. Written as DNA, the CDR3 is TGTGCCAGTAAACGGACTAGCGGGAACTACGAGCAGTACTTC. Translating it yields CASKRTSGNYEQYF. This chain joins TRBV25-1 and TRBJ2-7; TRBD2 aligns across 12 bases. CDR1 and CDR2 from the germline V gene are MGHDK and SYGVNS. V lost 9 bases and J lost 3; bases outside the gene matches: 6. This CDR3 comprises 14 residues.

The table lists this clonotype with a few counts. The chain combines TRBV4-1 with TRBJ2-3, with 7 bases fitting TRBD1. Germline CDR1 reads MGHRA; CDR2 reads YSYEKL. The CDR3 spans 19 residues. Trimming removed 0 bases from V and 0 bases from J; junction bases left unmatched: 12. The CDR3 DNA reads TGCGCCAGCAGCCAAGATGGGACAGCCGCAGATTTTAGCACAGATACGCAGTATTTT. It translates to CASSQDGTAADFSTDTQYF.

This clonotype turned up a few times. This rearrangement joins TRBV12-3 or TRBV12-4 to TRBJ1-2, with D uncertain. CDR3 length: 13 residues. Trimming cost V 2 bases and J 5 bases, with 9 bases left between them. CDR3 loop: CASSLTQSYGYTF. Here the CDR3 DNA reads TGTGCCAGCAGTTTAACACAGTCTTATGGCTACACCTTC.

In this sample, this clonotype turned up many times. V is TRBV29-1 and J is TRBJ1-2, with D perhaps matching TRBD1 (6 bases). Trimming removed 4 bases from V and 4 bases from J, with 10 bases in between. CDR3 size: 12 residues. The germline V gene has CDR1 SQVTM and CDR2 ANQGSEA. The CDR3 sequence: CSVVQGTYGYTF. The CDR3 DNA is TGCAGCGTTGTGCAGGGGACCTATGGCTACACCTTC.

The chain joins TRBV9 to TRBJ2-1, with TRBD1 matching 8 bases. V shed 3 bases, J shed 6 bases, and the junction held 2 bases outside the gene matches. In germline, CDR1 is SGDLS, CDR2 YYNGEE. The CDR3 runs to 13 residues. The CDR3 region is CASSAGQGNEQFF. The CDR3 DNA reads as TGTGCCAGCAGCGCTGGACAGGGCAATGAGCAGTTCTTC.

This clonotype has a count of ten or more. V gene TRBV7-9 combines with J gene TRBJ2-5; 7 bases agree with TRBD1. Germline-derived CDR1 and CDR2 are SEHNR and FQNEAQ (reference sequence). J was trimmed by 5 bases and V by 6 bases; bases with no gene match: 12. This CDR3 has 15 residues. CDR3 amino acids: CASSPPQSGQETQYF. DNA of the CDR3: TGTGCCAGCAGTCCACCCCAGTCGGGACAGGAGACCCAGTACTTC.

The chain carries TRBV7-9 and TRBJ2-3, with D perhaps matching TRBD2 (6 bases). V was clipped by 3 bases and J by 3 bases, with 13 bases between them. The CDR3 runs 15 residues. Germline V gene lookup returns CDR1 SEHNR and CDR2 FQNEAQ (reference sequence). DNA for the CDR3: TGTGCCAGCAGCTTCGGACTATCAGGGACAGATACGCAGTATTTT. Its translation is CASSFGLSGTDTQYF.

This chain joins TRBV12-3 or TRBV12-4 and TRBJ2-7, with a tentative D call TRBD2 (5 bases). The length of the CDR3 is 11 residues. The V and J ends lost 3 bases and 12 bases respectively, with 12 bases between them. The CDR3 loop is CASSFGIRLYF. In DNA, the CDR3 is TGTGCCAGCAGTTTCGGGATCCGGTTGTACTTC.

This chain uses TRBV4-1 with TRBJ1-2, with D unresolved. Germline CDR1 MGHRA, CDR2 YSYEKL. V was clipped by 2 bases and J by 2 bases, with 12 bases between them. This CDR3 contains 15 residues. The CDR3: CASSQKRSGNYGYTF. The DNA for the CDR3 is TGCGCCAGCAGCCAAAAAAGGTCGGGCAACTATGGCTACACCTTC.

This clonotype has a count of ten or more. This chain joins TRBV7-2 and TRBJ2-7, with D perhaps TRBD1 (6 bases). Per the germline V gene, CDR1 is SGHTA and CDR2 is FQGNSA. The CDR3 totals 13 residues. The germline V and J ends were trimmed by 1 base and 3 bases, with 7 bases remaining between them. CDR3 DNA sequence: TGTGCCAGCAGCTTAGACAGGGTCTACGAGCAGTACTTC. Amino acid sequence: CASSLDRVYEQYF.

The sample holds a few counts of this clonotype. CDR3: CSVTHSGKTDTQYF. CDR3 DNA: TGCAGCGTTACCCATAGCGGGAAAACAGATACGCAGTATTTT. The V gene is TRBV29-1, the J gene TRBJ2-3; 8 bases fit TRBD2. The CDR3 consists of 14 residues. The J segment lost 3 bases and the V segment lost 5 bases, leaving 7 bases of the junction unmatched. Germline CDR1 is SQVTM and CDR2 is ANQGSEA.

This chain's CDR3 is CASSLVFSGVAGGYEQYF. DNA for the CDR3: TGTGCCAGCAGCTTAGTGTTCAGCGGAGTAGCGGGGGGCTACGAGCAGTACTTC. The chain uses TRBV7-6 and TRBJ2-7; TRBD2 matches 10 bases. Germline CDR1 is SGHVS and CDR2 is FNYEAQ. This CDR3 is 18 amino acids long. The junction had 12 bases not matched to a gene; V was cut back by 1 base and J by 3 bases.

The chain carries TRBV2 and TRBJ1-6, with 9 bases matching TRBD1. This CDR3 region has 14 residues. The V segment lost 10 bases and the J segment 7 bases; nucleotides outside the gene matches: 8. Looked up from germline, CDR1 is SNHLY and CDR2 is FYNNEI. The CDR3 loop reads CATKLDRGNSPLHF. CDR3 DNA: TGTGCCACCAAGTTGGACAGGGGAAATTCACCCCTCCACTTT. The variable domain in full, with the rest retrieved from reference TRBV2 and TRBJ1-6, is EPEVTQTPSHQVTQMGQEVILRCVPISNHLYFYWYRQILGQKVEFLVSFYNNEISEKSEIFDDQFSVERPDGSNFTLKIRSTKLEDSAMYFCATKLDRGNSPLHFGNGTRLTVT.

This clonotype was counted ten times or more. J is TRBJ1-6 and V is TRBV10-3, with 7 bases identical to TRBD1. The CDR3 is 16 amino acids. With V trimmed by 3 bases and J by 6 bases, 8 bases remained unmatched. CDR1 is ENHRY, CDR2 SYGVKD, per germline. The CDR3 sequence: CAISDKGARGNSPLHF. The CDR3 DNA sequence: TGTGCCATCAGTGATAAGGGGGCTAGGGGTAATTCACCCCTCCACTTT.

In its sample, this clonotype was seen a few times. The CDR3 reads CATRYMGGHEQYF. CDR3 coding DNA: TGTGCCACCAGGTACATGGGAGGGCACGAGCAGTACTTC. The V and J genes are TRBV15 and TRBJ2-7, with 7 nucleotides matching TRBD2. CDR1 LNHNV and CDR2 YYDKDF come from the germline V gene (reference sequence). V lost 6 bases and J lost 5; bases outside the gene matches: 7. The CDR3 runs 13 residues.

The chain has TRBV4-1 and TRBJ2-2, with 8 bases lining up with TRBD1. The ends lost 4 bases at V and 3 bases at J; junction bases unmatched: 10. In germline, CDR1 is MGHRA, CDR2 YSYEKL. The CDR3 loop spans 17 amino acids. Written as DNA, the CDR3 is TGCGCCAGCAGCCGAGGCTTACAGGGGGAAGACACCGGGGAGCTGTTTTTT. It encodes CASSRGLQGEDTGELFF.

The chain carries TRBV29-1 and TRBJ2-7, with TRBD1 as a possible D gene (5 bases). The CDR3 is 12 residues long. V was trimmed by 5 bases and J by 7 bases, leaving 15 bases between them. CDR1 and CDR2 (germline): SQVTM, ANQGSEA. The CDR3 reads CSVRKGPWEQYF. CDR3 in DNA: TGCAGCGTTCGGAAGGGGCCCTGGGAGCAGTACTTC.

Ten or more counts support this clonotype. This chain's CDR3 is CSAAGTRSYEQYF. DNA for the CDR3: TGCAGTGCCGCCGGGACTCGATCCTACGAGCAGTACTTC. This sequence joins TRBV20-1 and TRBJ2-7; possible D gene TRBD2, 6 bases. The CDR3 contains 13 residues. V was cut by 6 bases and J by 1 base, with 13 bases left in between. Germline V lookup: CDR1 DFQATT, CDR2 SNEGSKA (reference sequence).

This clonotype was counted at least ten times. This CDR3 reads CASSSRDLTETQYF. The DNA for the CDR3 is TGTGCCAGCAGTTCCCGCGACCTGACAGAGACCCAGTACTTC. The chain carries TRBV28 and TRBJ2-5; no clear D. Germline loops: CDR1 MDHEN, CDR2 SYDVKM. V gave up 4 bases and J gave up 4 bases, with 13 bases separating them. CDR3 size: 14 residues.

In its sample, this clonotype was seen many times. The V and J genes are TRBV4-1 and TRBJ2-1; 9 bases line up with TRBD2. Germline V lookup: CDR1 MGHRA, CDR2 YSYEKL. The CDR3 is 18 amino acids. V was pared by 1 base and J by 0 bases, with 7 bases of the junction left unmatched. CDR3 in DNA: TGCGCCAGCAGCCAAGGGCTAGCGGGATCGTTCTCCTACAATGAGCAGTTCTTC. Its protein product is CASSQGLAGSFSYNEQFF.

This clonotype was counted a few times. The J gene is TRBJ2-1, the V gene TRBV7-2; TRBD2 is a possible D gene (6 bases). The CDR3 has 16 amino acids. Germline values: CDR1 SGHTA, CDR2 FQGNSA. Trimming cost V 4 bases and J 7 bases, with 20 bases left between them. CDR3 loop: CASSSRLARPLNEQFF. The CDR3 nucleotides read TGTGCCAGCAGCTCCCGTCTAGCGCGACCCCTAAATGAGCAGTTCTTC.

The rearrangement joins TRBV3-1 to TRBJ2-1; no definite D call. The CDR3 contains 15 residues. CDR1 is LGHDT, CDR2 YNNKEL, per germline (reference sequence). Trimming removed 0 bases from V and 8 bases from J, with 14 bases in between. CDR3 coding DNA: TGTGCCAGCAGCCAAGAACAACTAAAAGCCCATGAGCAGTTCTTC. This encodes CASSQEQLKAHEQFF.

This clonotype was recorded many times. The CDR3 here is CASSLGMYSNQPQHF. CDR3 sequence (DNA): TGTGCCAGCAGCTTGGGGATGTATAGCAATCAGCCCCAGCATTTT. The chain couples TRBV5-8 to TRBJ1-5, with D uncertain. The CDR3 extends over 15 amino acids. Germline V lookup: CDR1 SGHTS, CDR2 YDEGEE. Trimming took 0 bases from V and 0 from J, leaving 7 bases between them.

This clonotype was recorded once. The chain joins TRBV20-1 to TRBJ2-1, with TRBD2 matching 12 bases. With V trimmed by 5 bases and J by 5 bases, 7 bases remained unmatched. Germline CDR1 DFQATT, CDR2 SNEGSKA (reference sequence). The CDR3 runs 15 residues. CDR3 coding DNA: TGCAGTGCTGGAAGGACTAGCGGGAATCACAATGAGCAGTTCTTC. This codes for CSAGRTSGNHNEQFF.

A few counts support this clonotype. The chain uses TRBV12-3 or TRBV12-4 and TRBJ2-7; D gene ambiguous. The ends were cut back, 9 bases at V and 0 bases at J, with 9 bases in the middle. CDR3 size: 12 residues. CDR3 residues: CASRARSYEQYF. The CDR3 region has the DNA TGTGCCAGTAGGGCCCGCTCCTACGAGCAGTACTTC.